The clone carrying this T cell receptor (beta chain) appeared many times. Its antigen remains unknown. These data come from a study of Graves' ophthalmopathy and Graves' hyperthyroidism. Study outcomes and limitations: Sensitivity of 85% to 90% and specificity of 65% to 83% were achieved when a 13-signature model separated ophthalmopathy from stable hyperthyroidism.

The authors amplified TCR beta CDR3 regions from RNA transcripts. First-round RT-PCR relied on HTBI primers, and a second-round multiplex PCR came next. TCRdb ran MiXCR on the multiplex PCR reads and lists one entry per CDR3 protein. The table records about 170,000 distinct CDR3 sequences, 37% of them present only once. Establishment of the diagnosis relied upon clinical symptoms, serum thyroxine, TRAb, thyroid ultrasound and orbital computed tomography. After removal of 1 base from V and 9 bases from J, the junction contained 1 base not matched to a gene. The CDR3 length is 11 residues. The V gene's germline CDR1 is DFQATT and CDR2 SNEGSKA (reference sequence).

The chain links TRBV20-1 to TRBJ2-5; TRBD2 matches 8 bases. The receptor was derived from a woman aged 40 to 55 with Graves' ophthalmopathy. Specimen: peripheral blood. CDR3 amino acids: CSARATSAQYF. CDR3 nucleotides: TGCAGTGCTAGAGCGACTAGCGCCCAGTACTTC.